This T cell receptor (beta chain) is from a study of T cell responses to AZD1222 COVID-19 vaccine. Profiling relied on immunoSEQ multiplex PCR, and the TCRdb table lists in-frame clones only, not all of them. This sample carries around 140,000 clones, 85% of them seen once, and the ten largest clones take 7.9%. Germline V gene sequence: CDR1 MGHDK, CDR2 SYGVNS. Trimming took off 8 bases at V and 6 bases at J, with 10 bases between the two ends. The CDR3 length is 11 residues. Worth noting for this clone: As yet, its antigen is unknown.

Notes on the study in general: Distributed over spike, vaccine-associated CD4 TCRs predominated at 160-218 and 743-854. Variant regions that are unmutated are reportedly the target of nearly half of spike-specific TCRs. Females outnumbered males among donors, who were mostly white British; clonal diversity was possibly underestimated. An increase in Spike-specific TCR breadth and depth was observed after two AZD1222 doses.

The receptor comes from an adult who received the MenACWY meningococcal vaccine as a control. This sequence joins TRBV25-1 and TRBJ1-1; D gene unclear. Sequencing was performed on peripheral blood, taken 28 days after the second dose of the MenACWY control vaccine. In DNA form, the CDR3 reads TGTGCCAGCGGTACATACGCTGAAGCTTTCTTT. Its protein product is CASGTYAEAFF.